This T cell receptor beta chain came from a study of blood T cell repertoires in COVID-19. Only in-frame clones appear in the TCRdb table, and some are missing; sequencing was by immunoSEQ multiplex PCR. The table has roughly 49,000 clones, about 70% seen once. Trimming cost V 4 bases and J 4 bases; bases outside gene matches: 12. Germline-derived CDR1 and CDR2 are SGHDN and FVKESK. CDR3 size: 16 residues. The specimen was peripheral blood. J is TRBJ1-1 and V is TRBV14, with 7 positions matching TRBD1. This TCR derives from a woman aged 70 to 79 with acute or convalescent COVID-19. The chain's CDR3 is CASSPVTGSEFTEAFF. CDR3 DNA: TGTGCCAGCAGCCCCGTGACAGGGTCGGAGTTCACTGAAGCTTTCTTT.